The 16 T cell receptor beta chains below all came from one sample that was sequenced in a study of cytomegalovirus exposure and HLA in healthy donors. Only in-frame clones appear in the TCRdb table, and some are missing; sequencing was by immunoSEQ multiplex PCR. This table holds 250,000 or so clones, about 87% found once. Sequences were obtained from PBMCs. Receptors were obtained from a young man in good health and CMV-seronegative.

The chain carries TRBV7-2 and TRBJ2-5, with 7 bases aligning to TRBD2. With 5 bases clipped from V and 1 base from J, the junction kept 7 bases outside the gene matches. The CDR3 totals 15 residues. CDR1 SGHTA and CDR2 FQGNSA come from the germline V gene. In DNA, the CDR3 is TGTGCCAGCAGCCACTTAAGCGGGACCCAAGAGACCCAGTACTTC. Protein sequence: CASSHLSGTQETQYF.

The CDR3 sequence is CASSLFGGTNYEQYF. The CDR3 DNA follows: TGTGCCAGCAGCTTATTCGGGGGGACAAACTACGAGCAGTACTTC. The chain employs TRBV7-2 and TRBJ2-7; TRBD2 is a possible D gene (7 bases). Trimming left V 2 bases short and J 3 bases short, with 14 bases between. CDR1 and CDR2 (germline): SGHTA, FQGNSA. The CDR3 length is 15 residues.

The CDR3 DNA reads TGTGCCGGAGAAGGAGGCGACTATGGCTACACCTTC. Protein: CAGEGGDYGYTF. The chain links TRBV28 to TRBJ1-2; D ambiguous. The V gene lost 11 bases and the J gene lost 3 bases, with 13 bases spanning the gap. The length of the CDR3 is 12 residues. Germline V CDR1 and CDR2: MDHEN, SYDVKM.

This rearrangement joins TRBV5-6 to TRBJ2-3, with a possible D match to TRBD1 (5 bases). CDR3 length: 15 amino acids. Trimming cost V 1 base and J 2 bases, with 11 bases left between them. Germline V CDR1 and CDR2: SGHDT, YYEEEE. CDR3 nucleotides: TGTGCCAGCAGCTTGATCGCCAGGGCCACAGATACGCAGTATTTT. It encodes CASSLIARATDTQYF.

The V and J genes are TRBV27 and TRBJ1-2, with 7 bases that match TRBD1. V lost 2 bases, J lost 4 bases, and 1 base stayed unmatched. The CDR3 sequence is 13 residues long. Looked up from germline, CDR1 is MNHEY and CDR2 is SMNVEV (reference sequence). The DNA of the CDR3 is TGTGCCAGCAGTTTAAGGGGGCTCTATGGCTACACCTTC. The encoded protein is CASSLRGLYGYTF.

This sequence joins TRBV7-9 and TRBJ1-6; D uncertain. The CDR3 runs to 14 residues. CDR1 and CDR2 from the germline V gene are SEHNR and FQNEAQ (reference sequence). V lost 6 bases and J lost 7, with 13 bases in between. The CDR3 coding sequence is TGTGCCAGCAGGGCCCCCATACCAAATTCACCCCTCCACTTT. Amino acid sequence: CASRAPIPNSPLHF. The complete variable domain, with remaining parts taken from reference TRBV7-9 and TRBJ1-6, reads DTGVSQNPRHKITKRGQNVTFRCDPISEHNRLYWYRQTLGQGPEFLTYFQNEAQLEKSRLLSDRFSAERPKGSFSTLEIQRTEQGDSAMYLCASRAPIPNSPLHFGNGTRLTVT.

The table lists this clone with a count of one. CDR3 loop: CASSPTIRPGYTGELFF. CDR3 sequence (DNA): TGCGCCAGCAGTCCAACTATCCGGCCAGGGTACACCGGGGAGCTGTTTTTT. The chain joins TRBV23-1 to TRBJ2-2; D perhaps matches TRBD1 (5 bases). TRBV23-1 qualifies as an ORF whose function is uncertain. The CDR3 consists of 17 residues. Trimming took off 4 bases at V and 3 bases at J, with 18 bases between the two ends.

V gene TRBV7-2 combines with J gene TRBJ1-1; TRBD1 matches at 7 bases. The CDR3 length is 14 residues. Germline CDR1 reads SGHTA; CDR2 reads FQGNSA. Trimming took 5 bases from V and 4 from J; bases not matched to a gene: 7. The CDR3 DNA reads as TGTGCCAGCAGCCCGGGGCAGGGGGTCACTGAAGCTTTCTTT. It specifies CASSPGQGVTEAFF.

This clone was picked up a small number of times. The chain is built from TRBV7-9 and TRBJ2-7; a weak D match, TRBD1 (6 bases). CDR3 length equals 13 residues. CDR1 and CDR2 from the germline V gene are SEHNR and FQNEAQ (reference sequence). V was trimmed by 2 bases and J by 4 bases, leaving 9 bases between them. The CDR3 reads CASSLLGTYEQYF. In nucleotides, the CDR3 is TGTGCCAGCAGCTTACTCGGGACATACGAGCAGTACTTC.

J is TRBJ2-7 and V is TRBV27, with 7 bases aligning to TRBD2. Germline assignment: CDR1 MNHEY and CDR2 SMNVEV (reference sequence). The CDR3 is made up of 15 amino acids. Germline trimming cut 6 bases from V and 2 bases from J; bases unmatched to any gene: 10. The CDR3 nucleotides read TGTGCCAGCAGGGTCAGGACTAGTCCAGCCTACGAGCAGTACTTC. It yields the protein CASRVRTSPAYEQYF.

The chain joins TRBV20-1 to TRBJ1-2, with D unclear. Germline CDR1 is DFQATT and CDR2 is SNEGSKA (reference sequence). The V and J ends lost 3 bases and 6 bases respectively, with 8 bases between them. The CDR3 has 11 residues. CDR3 sequence: CSASLIDGYTF. Here the CDR3 DNA reads TGCAGTGCTAGCCTAATTGATGGCTACACCTTC.

The rearrangement links TRBV19 to TRBJ2-7, with 7 bases fitting TRBD2. The CDR3 totals 13 residues. The germline gives CDR1 LNHDA, CDR2 SQIVND (reference sequence). Trimming took 6 bases from V and 2 from J; bases not matched to a gene: 4. CDR3 coding DNA: TGTGCCAGTAGCTTCAGCGGGGCCTACGAGCAGTACTTC. Protein: CASSFSGAYEQYF.

A few counts support this clone. This chain links TRBV30 with TRBJ1-6; D not certain. Germline assignment: CDR1 GTSNPN and CDR2 SVGIG (reference sequence). Between the trimmed V and J ends, which lost 5 bases and 10 bases, there was a span of 9 bases. The CDR3 spans 11 residues. The CDR3 protein is CAWSSNSPLHF. The CDR3 coding sequence is TGTGCCTGGTCTAGCAACTCACCCCTCCACTTT.

The chain couples TRBV5-4 to TRBJ1-5; D is ambiguous. Trimming took off 1 base at V and 5 bases at J, with 7 bases between the two ends. In germline, CDR1 is SGHNT, CDR2 YYREEE (reference sequence). The CDR3 covers 13 residues. The CDR3 protein is CASSLSVDQPQHF. Written as DNA, the CDR3 is TGTGCCAGCAGCTTGAGCGTCGATCAGCCCCAGCATTTT. Drawing the rest from reference TRBV5-4 and TRBJ1-5, the complete variable domain is ETGVTQSPTHLIKTRGQQVTLRCSSQSGHNTVSWYQQALGQGPQFIFQYYREEENGRGNFPPRFSGLQFPNYSSELNVNALELDDSALYLCASSLSVDQPQHFGDGTRLSIL.

The chain couples TRBV4-3 to TRBJ2-7; 12 nucleotides line up with TRBD2. V was pared by 3 bases and J by 3 bases, with 6 bases of the junction left unmatched. The CDR3 is 16 residues long. Germline-derived CDR1 and CDR2 are LGHNA and YSLEER. The DNA of the CDR3 is TGCGCCAGCAGCCAGGGACGACTAGCGGGAGTCTACGAGCAGTACTTC. It specifies CASSQGRLAGVYEQYF.

The genes are TRBV28 and TRBJ2-7; TRBD1 is a possible D gene (6 bases). Germline assignment: CDR1 MDHEN and CDR2 SYDVKM. This CDR3 comprises 15 residues. V lost 8 bases and J 4 bases, leaving 21 bases between the germline ends. CDR3 nucleotides: TGTGCCAGCGGGGGTAGCCGGGACACATTTTACGAGCAGTACTTC. Amino acids: CASGGSRDTFYEQYF.